The 20 T cell receptor beta chains in this list originate from one sample, sequenced in a study of beta chain features in type 1 diabetes. Study-level results: Among patients with Type 1 diabetes, TCRB CDR3s were moderately but significantly shorter in every one of the four CD4+ subsets.

The investigators reverse transcribed all of the isolated RNA, so they sequenced expressed TCRB transcripts. Sequencing used immunoSEQ multiplex PCR; TCRdb keeps in-frame clones, though not all of them. The sample yields about 740,000 clones, roughly an eighth seen once. No cognate antigen is known for these TCRs. The sequenced sample consisted of naive CD4+ T cells from blood. Receptors originate from a man between 18 and 29 years old with type 1 diabetes.

This clone came up a few times. The chain recombines TRBV7-6 with TRBJ2-7, with 9 bases identical to TRBD1. The CDR3 spans 16 residues. Germline V gives CDR1 SGHVS, CDR2 FNYEAQ. Germline trimming cut 0 bases from V and 0 bases from J; bases unmatched to any gene: 3. The CDR3 region has the DNA TGTGCCAGCAGCTTAGCGGGGACAGGGCTCTCCTACGAGCAGTACTTC. It encodes CASSLAGTGLSYEQYF.

This clone has more than one count but fewer than ten. V and J are TRBV6-4 and TRBJ1-2, with D perhaps TRBD1 (5 bases). This CDR3 is built from 14 residues. The ends were cut back, 6 bases at V and 2 bases at J, with 13 bases in the middle. The germline CDR1 and CDR2 sequences are MRHNA and SNTAGT. The CDR3 bases are TGTGCCAGCAGCCCCTCCGGGACCAACTATGGCTACACCTTC. Translation: CASSPSGTNYGYTF.

This clone showed up just a few times. The J gene is TRBJ2-2, the V gene TRBV2; D not resolved. The V gene's germline CDR1 is SNHLY and CDR2 FYNNEI. Trimming removed 6 bases at V and 7 bases at J, with 9 bases between. The CDR3 covers 12 residues. The CDR3 nucleotides read TGTGCCAGCAGGCCACGTGGCGGGGAGCTGTTTTTT. The encoded protein is CASRPRGGELFF.

This clone was recorded a few times. The V gene is TRBV28, the J gene TRBJ2-3; TRBD1 matches 8 bases. Germline loops: CDR1 MDHEN, CDR2 SYDVKM. Unmatched junction bases numbered 3, after V lost 4 bases and J lost 3 bases. The CDR3 length is 14 residues. CDR3 nucleotides: TGTGCCAGCAGTTCGGGACAGGTAACAGATACGCAGTATTTT. This translates into CASSSGQVTDTQYF.

The chain carries TRBV7-2 and TRBJ1-3; D is ambiguous. CDR3 length equals 14 residues. V shed 7 bases and J shed 0 bases, with 10 bases lying between them. Germline V lookup: CDR1 SGHTA, CDR2 FQGNSA. CDR3 in amino acids: CASKMGSSGNTIYF. In nucleotides, the CDR3 is TGTGCCAGCAAAATGGGGAGCTCTGGAAACACCATATATTTT.

The V and J genes are TRBV9 and TRBJ2-2; possible D gene TRBD2, 6 bases. Germline V gene data show CDR1 as SGDLS and CDR2 as YYNGEE. The CDR3 is 15 residues long. V lost 1 base and J lost 2, with 9 bases in between. The DNA for the CDR3 is TGTGCCAGCAGCGTATCCGGGACTAACACCGGGGAGCTGTTTTTT. This codes for CASSVSGTNTGELFF.

This rearrangement joins TRBV6-1 to TRBJ2-2, with D perhaps being TRBD1 or TRBD2 (5 bases each). The V gene lost 7 bases and the J gene lost 7 bases, with 16 bases spanning the gap. The CDR3 contains 14 residues. Germline V gene sequence: CDR1 MNHNS, CDR2 SASEGT. The CDR3 coding sequence is TGTGCCAGCAAAACGGGGCCGACGAACGGGGAGCTGTTTTTT. Translated: CASKTGPTNGELFF.

The sample holds a few counts of this clone. The CDR3 here is CAIRVKDGAEAFF. The CDR3 nucleotides read TGTGCCATCAGGGTTAAGGACGGAGCTGAAGCTTTCTTT. This rearrangement joins TRBV10-3 to TRBJ1-1; no clear D. In germline, CDR1 is ENHRY, CDR2 SYGVKD. The CDR3 has 13 residues. The V end lost 6 bases, the J end lost 6 bases, and 14 bases lay between the germline ends.

This clone was seen a handful of times. The DNA of the CDR3 is TGCAGCGTAGGCAGAGGACCCACGGACACTGAAGCTTTCTTT. The encoded protein is CSVGRGPTDTEAFF. The chain combines TRBV29-1 with TRBJ1-1, with D unresolved. From germline, CDR1 is SQVTM and CDR2 ANQGSEA. This CDR3 is 14 amino acids long. V was clipped by 6 bases and J by 3 bases, with 17 bases between them. Filled out from reference TRBV29-1 and TRBJ1-1, the complete variable domain reads SAVISQKPSRDICQRGTSLTIQCQVDSQVTMMFWYRQQPGQSLTLIATANQGSEATYESGFVIDKFPISRPNLTFSTLTVSNMSPEDSSIYLCSVGRGPTDTEAFFGQGTRLTVV.

The genes are TRBV28 and TRBJ1-2; tentatively, D is TRBD1 (5 bases). The CDR3 consists of 14 residues. Between the trimmed V and J ends, which lost 4 bases and 1 base, there was a span of 10 bases. Per germline, CDR1 MDHEN and CDR2 SYDVKM. The CDR3 DNA reads TGTGCCAGCAGTTCGGGACCCGATAACTATGGCTACACCTTC. Protein: CASSSGPDNYGYTF.

This clone turned up a few times. The chain uses TRBV28 and TRBJ2-5; perhaps TRBD1 as D (5 bases). Trimming took 5 bases from V and 5 from J, leaving 18 bases between them. Germline values: CDR1 MDHEN, CDR2 SYDVKM. This CDR3 has 15 residues. CDR3: CASSPSGPKGETQYF. The CDR3 region has the DNA TGTGCCAGCAGTCCCTCGGGCCCCAAGGGGGAGACCCAGTACTTC.

This clone was detected a few times. The rearrangement joins TRBV10-2 to TRBJ1-2; D is ambiguous. Deletions cut 2 bases from V and 7 bases from J, with 8 bases between. The germline V gene encodes CDR1 WSHSY and CDR2 SAAADI. The CDR3 runs to 12 residues. The CDR3: CASSEAGFGYTF. The CDR3 bases are TGCGCCAGCAGTGAGGCAGGATTTGGCTACACCTTC.

The chain employs TRBV6-5 and TRBJ2-7; TRBD1 agrees at 7 bases. Germline CDR1 reads MNHEY; CDR2 reads SVGAGI. With 0 bases clipped from V and 3 bases from J, the junction kept 5 bases outside the gene matches. This CDR3 has 15 amino acids. This chain's CDR3 is CASSYSGTANYEQYF. The CDR3 DNA is TGTGCCAGCAGTTACTCGGGGACAGCCAACTACGAGCAGTACTTC.

The CDR3 sequence is CASSPTGGGNTIYF. Written as DNA, the CDR3 is TGTGCCAGCAGCCCCACAGGGGGTGGAAACACCATATATTTT. J is TRBJ1-3 and V is TRBV9; TRBD1 matches 8 bases. CDR1 is SGDLS and CDR2 is YYNGEE in the germline V gene. There are 14 residues in the CDR3. The trim removed 4 bases at V and 3 bases at J, leaving 3 bases unmatched.

Remarks on this clone: The sample has other DNA sequences that encode this CDR3 too. The chain employs TRBV20-1 and TRBJ1-1, with D possibly TRBD1 on 5 matching bases. The CDR3 is 11 residues long. Trimming took 3 bases from V and 5 from J, leaving 7 bases between them. CDR1 is DFQATT, CDR2 SNEGSKA, per germline (reference sequence). Here the CDR3 DNA reads TGCAGTGCTAGGGGGGGAACTGAAGCTTTCTTT. Its translation is CSARGGTEAFF.

This clone occurred a few times. V usage is TRBV4-1 and J usage is TRBJ2-7, with TRBD1 matching over 7 bases. This CDR3 has 19 residues. Germline V gene data show CDR1 as MGHRA and CDR2 as YSYEKL. Germline trimming cut 3 bases from V and 3 bases from J; bases unmatched to any gene: 20. CDR3 sequence: CASSHQTSTGASAVYEQYF. For the CDR3, the DNA is TGCGCCAGCAGCCACCAAACCTCAACAGGGGCCTCCGCCGTCTACGAGCAGTACTTC.

The J gene is TRBJ2-3, the V gene TRBV2; D possibly corresponds to TRBD2 (5 bases). In germline, CDR1 is SNHLY, CDR2 FYNNEI. This CDR3 has 13 amino acids. Between the trimmed V and J ends, which lost 8 bases and 0 bases, there was a span of 9 bases. Written as DNA, the CDR3 is TGTGCCAGCTGCAGGACTAGCACAGATACGCAGTATTTT. This gives the protein CASCRTSTDTQYF.

This clone appeared a few times. The rearrangement joins TRBV11-2 to TRBJ2-3; the D is unclear. The germline V gene has CDR1 SGHAT and CDR2 FQNNGV. The CDR3 length is 15 residues. Trimming pared 5 bases from V and 0 bases from J, leaving 12 bases between. Written as DNA, the CDR3 is TGTGCCAGCAGCCCCATCCTGATGAGCACAGATACGCAGTATTTT. Amino acids: CASSPILMSTDTQYF.

The rearrangement uses TRBV11-3 and TRBJ1-3; D may be TRBD1 (5 bases). Per germline, CDR1 SGHNT and CDR2 YENEEA. Trimming stripped 3 bases from V and 2 bases from J, with 8 bases between. The CDR3 runs to 14 residues. CDR3 sequence reads: CASSLSGPGNTIYF. CDR3 DNA sequence: TGTGCCAGCAGCTTGTCAGGGCCTGGAAACACCATATATTTT.

The V gene is TRBV4-2, the J gene TRBJ1-5; no clear D gene. Per the germline V gene, CDR1 is LGHNA and CDR2 is YNFKEQ. V was cut by 1 base and J by 4 bases, with 14 bases left in between. The CDR3 sequence is 16 residues long. CDR3 bases: TGTGCCAGCAGCCAAGCTATGGGTCTCGGAAATCAGCCCCAGCATTTT. Translation: CASSQAMGLGNQPQHF.